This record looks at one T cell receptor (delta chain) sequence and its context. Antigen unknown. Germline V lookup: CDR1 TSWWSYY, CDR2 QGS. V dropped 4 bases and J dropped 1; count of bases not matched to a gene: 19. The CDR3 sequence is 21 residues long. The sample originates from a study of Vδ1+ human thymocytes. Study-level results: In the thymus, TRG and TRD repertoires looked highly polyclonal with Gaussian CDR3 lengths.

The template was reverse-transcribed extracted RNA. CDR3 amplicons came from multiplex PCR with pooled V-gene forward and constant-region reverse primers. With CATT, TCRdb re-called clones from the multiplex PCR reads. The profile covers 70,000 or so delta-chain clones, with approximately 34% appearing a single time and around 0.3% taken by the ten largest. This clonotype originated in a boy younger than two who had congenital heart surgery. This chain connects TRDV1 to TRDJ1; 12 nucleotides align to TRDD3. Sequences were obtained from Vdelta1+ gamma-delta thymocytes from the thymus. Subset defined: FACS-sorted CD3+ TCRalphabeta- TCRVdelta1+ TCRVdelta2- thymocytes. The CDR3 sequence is CALGAGPLGELGDTFTDKLIF. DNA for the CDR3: TGTGCTCTTGGGGCCGGTCCTCTTGGGGAACTGGGGGATACCTTCACCGATAAACTCATCTTT.